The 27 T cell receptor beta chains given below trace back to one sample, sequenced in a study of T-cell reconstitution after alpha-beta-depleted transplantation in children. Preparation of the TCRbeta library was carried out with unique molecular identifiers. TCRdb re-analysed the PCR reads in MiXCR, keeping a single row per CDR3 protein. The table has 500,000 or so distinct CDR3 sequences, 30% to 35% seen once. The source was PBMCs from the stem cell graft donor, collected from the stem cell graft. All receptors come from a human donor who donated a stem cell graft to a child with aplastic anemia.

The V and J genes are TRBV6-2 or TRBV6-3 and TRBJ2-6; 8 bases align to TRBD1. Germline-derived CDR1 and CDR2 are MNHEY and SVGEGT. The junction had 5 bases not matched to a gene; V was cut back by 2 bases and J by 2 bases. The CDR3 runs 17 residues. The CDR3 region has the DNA TGTGCCAGCAGTTACGGACAGGGCAACACTGGGGCCAACGTCCTGACTTTC. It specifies CASSYGQGNTGANVLTF.

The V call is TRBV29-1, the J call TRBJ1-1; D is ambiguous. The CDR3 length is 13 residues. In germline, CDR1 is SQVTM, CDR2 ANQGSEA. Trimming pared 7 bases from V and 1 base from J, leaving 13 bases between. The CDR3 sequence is CSAVAVANTEAFF. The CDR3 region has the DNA TGCAGCGCCGTCGCGGTGGCGAACACTGAAGCTTTCTTT.

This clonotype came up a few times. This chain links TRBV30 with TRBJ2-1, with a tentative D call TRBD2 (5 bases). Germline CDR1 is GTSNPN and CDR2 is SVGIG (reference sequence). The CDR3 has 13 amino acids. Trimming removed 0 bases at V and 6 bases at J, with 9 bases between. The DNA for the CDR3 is TGTGCCTGGAGTGTACGGGGTCCCAATGAGCAGTTCTTC. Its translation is CAWSVRGPNEQFF.

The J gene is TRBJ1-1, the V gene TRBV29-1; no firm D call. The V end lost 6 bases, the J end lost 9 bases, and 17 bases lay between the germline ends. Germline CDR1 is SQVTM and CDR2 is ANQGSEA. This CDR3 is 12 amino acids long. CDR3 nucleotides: TGCAGCGTGAACGGCCCCGGGGAGAAAGCTTTCTTT. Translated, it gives CSVNGPGEKAFF.

This chain's CDR3 is CASVRTERSHNEQFF. In DNA, the CDR3 is TGTGCTAGTGTTAGGACTGAGCGGTCCCACAATGAGCAGTTCTTC. J is TRBJ2-1 and V is TRBV12-5; D perhaps matches TRBD2 (5 bases). Trimming left V 7 bases short and J 5 bases short, with 18 bases between. The CDR3 extends over 15 amino acids. Per germline, CDR1 LGHNT and CDR2 FRNRAP.

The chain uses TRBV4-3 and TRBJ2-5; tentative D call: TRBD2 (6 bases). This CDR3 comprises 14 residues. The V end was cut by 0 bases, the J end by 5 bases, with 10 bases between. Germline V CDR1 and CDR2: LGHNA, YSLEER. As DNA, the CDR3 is TGCGCCAGCAGCCAAGATCGCGGGGCGGAGACCCAGTACTTC. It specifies CASSQDRGAETQYF.

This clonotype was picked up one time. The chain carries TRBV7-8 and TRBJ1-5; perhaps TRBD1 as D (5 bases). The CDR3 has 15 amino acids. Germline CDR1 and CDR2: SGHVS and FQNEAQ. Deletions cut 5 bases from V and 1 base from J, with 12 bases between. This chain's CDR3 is CASSPAGGSNQPQHF. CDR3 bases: TGTGCCAGCAGCCCAGCGGGGGGGAGCAATCAGCCCCAGCATTTT.

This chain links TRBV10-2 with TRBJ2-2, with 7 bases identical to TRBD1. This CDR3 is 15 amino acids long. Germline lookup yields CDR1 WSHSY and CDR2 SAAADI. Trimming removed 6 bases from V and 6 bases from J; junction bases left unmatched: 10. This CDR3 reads CASRVQGWVAGELFF. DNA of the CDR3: TGCGCCAGCAGGGTACAGGGGTGGGTTGCCGGGGAGCTGTTTTTT.

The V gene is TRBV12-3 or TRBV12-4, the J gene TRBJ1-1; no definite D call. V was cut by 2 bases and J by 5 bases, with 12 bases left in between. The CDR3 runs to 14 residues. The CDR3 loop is CASSLRATRTEAFF. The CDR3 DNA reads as TGTGCCAGCAGTTTACGGGCCACGAGGACTGAAGCTTTCTTT.

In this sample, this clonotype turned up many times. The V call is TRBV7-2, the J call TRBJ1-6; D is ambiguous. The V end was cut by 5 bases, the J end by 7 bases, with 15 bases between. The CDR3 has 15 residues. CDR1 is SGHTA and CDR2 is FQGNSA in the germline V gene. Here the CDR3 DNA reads TGTGCCAGCAGCCCGGCGACCCTGGCCAATTCACCCCTCCACTTT. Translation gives CASSPATLANSPLHF.

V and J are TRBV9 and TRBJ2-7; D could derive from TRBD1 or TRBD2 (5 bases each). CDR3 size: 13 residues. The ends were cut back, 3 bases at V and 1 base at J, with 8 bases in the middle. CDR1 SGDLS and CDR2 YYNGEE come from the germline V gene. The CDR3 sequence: CASSGDGSYEQYF. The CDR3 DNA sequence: TGTGCCAGCAGCGGGGACGGTTCCTACGAGCAGTACTTC.

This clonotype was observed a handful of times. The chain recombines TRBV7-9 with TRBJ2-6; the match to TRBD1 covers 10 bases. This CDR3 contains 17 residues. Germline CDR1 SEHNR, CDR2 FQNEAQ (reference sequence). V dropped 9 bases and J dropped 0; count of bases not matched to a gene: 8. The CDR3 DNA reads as TGTGCCAGTCTGCCGGGACAGGGGAGCTCTGGGGCCAACGTCCTGACTTTC. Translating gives CASLPGQGSSGANVLTF.

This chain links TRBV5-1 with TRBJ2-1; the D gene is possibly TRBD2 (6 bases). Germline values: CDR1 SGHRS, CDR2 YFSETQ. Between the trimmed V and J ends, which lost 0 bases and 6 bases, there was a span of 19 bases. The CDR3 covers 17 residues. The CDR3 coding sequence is TGCGCCAGCAGCTTGGTACTCCAGGGAGGCCGCGGCAATGAGCAGTTCTTC. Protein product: CASSLVLQGGRGNEQFF.

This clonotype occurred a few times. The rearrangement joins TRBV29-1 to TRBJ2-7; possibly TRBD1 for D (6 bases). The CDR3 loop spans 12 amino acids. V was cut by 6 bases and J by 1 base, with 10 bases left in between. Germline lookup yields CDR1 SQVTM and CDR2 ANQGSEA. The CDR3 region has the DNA TGCAGCGTCAGACAGGATTCCTACGAGCAGTACTTC. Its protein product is CSVRQDSYEQYF.

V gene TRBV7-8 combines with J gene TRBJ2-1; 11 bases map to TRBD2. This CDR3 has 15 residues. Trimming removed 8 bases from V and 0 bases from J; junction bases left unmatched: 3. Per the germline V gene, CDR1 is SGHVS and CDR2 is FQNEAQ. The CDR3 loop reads CASVTSGGSYNEQFF. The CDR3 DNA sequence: TGTGCCAGCGTTACTAGCGGGGGCTCCTACAATGAGCAGTTCTTC.

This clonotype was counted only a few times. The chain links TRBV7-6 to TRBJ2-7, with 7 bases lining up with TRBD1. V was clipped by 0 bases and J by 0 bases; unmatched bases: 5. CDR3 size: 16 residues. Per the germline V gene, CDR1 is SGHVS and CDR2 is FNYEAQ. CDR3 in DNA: TGTGCCAGCAGCTTAGCACCGACAGGGCACTCCTACGAGCAGTACTTC. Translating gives CASSLAPTGHSYEQYF.

CDR3 nucleotides: TGCAGTGCTAGGTTCACAGGGAGCTATAATTCACCCCTCCACTTT. Protein sequence: CSARFTGSYNSPLHF. The V and J genes are TRBV20-1 and TRBJ1-6; D might be TRBD1 (6 bases). The CDR3 contains 15 residues. Germline assignment: CDR1 DFQATT and CDR2 SNEGSKA (reference sequence). V lost 3 bases and J 3 bases, leaving 12 bases between the germline ends.

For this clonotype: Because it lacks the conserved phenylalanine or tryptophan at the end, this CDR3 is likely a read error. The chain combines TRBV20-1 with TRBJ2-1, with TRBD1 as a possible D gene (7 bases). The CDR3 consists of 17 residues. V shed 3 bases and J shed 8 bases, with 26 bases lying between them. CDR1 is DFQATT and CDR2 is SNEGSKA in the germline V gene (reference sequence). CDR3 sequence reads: CSASRGAGPRFSDEQFL. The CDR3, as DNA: TGCAGTGCTAGCAGGGGGGCGGGACCCCGATTCTCGGATGAGCAGTTCTTG.

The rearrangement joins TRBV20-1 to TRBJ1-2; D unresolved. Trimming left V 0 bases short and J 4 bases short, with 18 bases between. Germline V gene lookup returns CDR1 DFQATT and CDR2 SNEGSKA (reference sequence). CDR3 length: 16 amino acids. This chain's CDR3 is CSARDSEVGRLYGYTF. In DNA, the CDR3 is TGCAGTGCTAGAGATAGTGAGGTCGGCAGACTCTATGGCTACACCTTC.

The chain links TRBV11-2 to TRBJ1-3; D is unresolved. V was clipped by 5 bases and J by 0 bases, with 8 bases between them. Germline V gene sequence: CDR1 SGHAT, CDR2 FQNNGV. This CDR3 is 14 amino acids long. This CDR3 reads CASSMGNSGNTIYF. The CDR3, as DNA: TGTGCCAGCAGCATGGGTAACTCTGGAAACACCATATATTTT. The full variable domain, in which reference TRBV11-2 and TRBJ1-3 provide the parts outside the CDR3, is EAGVAQSPRYKIIEKRQSVAFWCNPISGHATLYWYQQILGQGPKLLIQFQNNGVVDDSQLPKDRFSAERLKGVDSTLKIQPAKLEDSAVYLCASSMGNSGNTIYFGEGSWLTVV.

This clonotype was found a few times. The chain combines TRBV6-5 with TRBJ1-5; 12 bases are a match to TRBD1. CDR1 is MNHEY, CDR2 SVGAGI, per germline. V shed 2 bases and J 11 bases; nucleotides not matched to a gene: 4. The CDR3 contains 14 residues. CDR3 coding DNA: TGTGCCAGCAGTTACGGGGGACAGGGGGCATCCCAGCATTTT. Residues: CASSYGGQGASQHF.

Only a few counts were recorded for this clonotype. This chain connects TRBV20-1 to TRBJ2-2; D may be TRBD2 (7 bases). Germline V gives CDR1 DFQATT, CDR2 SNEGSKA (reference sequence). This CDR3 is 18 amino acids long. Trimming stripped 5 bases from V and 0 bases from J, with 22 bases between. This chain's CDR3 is CSAGGGTISSSNTGELFF. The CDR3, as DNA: TGCAGTGCTGGGGGGGGCACCATCTCCAGTTCGAACACCGGGGAGCTGTTTTTT.

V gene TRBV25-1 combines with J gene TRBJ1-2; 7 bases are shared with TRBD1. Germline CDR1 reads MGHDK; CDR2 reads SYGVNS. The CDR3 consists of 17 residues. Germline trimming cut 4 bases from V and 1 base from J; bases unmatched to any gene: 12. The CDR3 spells CASSGVTGIGINYGYTF. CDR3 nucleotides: TGTGCCAGCAGTGGGGTGACAGGGATCGGAATTAACTATGGCTACACCTTC.

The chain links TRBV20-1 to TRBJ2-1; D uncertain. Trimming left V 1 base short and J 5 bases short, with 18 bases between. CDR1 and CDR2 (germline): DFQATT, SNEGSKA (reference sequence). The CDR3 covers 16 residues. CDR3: CSARVETRHRHNEQFF. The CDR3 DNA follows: TGCAGTGCTAGAGTTGAGACGAGACACCGACACAATGAGCAGTTCTTC.

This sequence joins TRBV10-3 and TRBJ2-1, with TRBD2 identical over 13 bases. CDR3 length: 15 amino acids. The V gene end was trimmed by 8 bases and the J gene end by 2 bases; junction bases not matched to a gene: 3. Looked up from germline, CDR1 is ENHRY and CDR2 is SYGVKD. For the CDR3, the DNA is TGTGCCATCGGGACTAGCGGGACAACCTACAATGAGCAGTTCTTC. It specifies CAIGTSGTTYNEQFF.

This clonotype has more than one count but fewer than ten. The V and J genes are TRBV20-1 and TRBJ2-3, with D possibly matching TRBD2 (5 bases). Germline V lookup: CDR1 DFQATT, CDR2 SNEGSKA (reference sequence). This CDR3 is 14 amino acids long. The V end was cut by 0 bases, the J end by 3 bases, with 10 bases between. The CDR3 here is CSARDLAGTDTQYF. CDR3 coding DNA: TGCAGTGCTAGAGATCTCGCGGGTACAGATACGCAGTATTTT.

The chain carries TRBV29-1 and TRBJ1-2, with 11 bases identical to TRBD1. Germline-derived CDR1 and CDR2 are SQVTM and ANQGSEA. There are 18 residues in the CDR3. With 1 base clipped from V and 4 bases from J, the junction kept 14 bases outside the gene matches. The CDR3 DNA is TGCAGCGTTGAAGTAGGGTCCGGACAGGGGGCTCGTAGCTATGGCTACACCTTC. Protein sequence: CSVEVGSGQGARSYGYTF.